This T cell receptor beta chain stems from a study of T cell changes during pregnancy in multiple sclerosis. The protocol was immunoSEQ multiplex PCR, while the TCRdb copy is restricted to in-frame clones and leaves out a portion. Of tens of thousands of clones listed, roughly 80% are singletons. Per germline, CDR1 MDHEN and CDR2 SYDVKM. The CDR3 is 15 residues long. V was clipped by 2 bases and J by 11 bases, with 20 bases between them. The TCR sequence derives from a female donor in good health, enrolled as a control in a pregnancy study. The chain recombines TRBV28 with TRBJ2-3, with D perhaps TRBD2 (5 bases). The sequencing used CD8+ T cells from peripheral blood mononuclear cells, collected in the first trimester of pregnancy. Here the CDR3 DNA reads TGTGCCAGCAGTTTAGGGGTAGTCCCGGAGGTGGGGCAGTATTTT. It specifies CASSLGVVPEVGQYF.